The 27 T cell receptor beta chains below were found in one sample sequenced in a study of blood T cell repertoires in COVID-19. Libraries were prepared by immunoSEQ multiplex PCR; TCRdb keeps only in-frame clonotypes and omits some of them. The table has 95,000 to 100,000 clones, roughly 85% seen once. The sample taken for sequencing was peripheral blood. The receptors come from a woman aged 65 to 85 with active or convalescent COVID-19.

The chain couples TRBV29-1 to TRBJ2-5; D not certain. CDR1 is SQVTM and CDR2 is ANQGSEA in the germline V gene. The CDR3 has 12 amino acids. Trimming left V 4 bases short and J 5 bases short, with 11 bases between. CDR3 in DNA: TGCAGCGTTGTTCCGCCCGGGGAGACCCAGTACTTC. This sequence encodes CSVVPPGETQYF. Filled out from reference TRBV29-1 and TRBJ2-5, the complete variable domain reads SAVISQKPSRDICQRGTSLTIQCQVDSQVTMMFWYRQQPGQSLTLIATANQGSEATYESGFVIDKFPISRPNLTFSTLTVSNMSPEDSSIYLCSVVPPGETQYFGPGTRLLVL.

The V gene is TRBV27, the J gene TRBJ1-4, with TRBD1 identical over 8 bases. J lost 5 bases, V lost 10 bases, and 12 bases had no gene match. CDR1 MNHEY and CDR2 SMNVEV come from the germline V gene (reference sequence). This CDR3 region has 15 residues. CDR3 protein: CATRSQGAGNEKLFF. The CDR3 bases are TGTGCCACCCGGTCCCAGGGGGCGGGGAATGAAAAACTGTTTTTT.

This sequence joins TRBV28 and TRBJ1-6; D possibly corresponds to TRBD1 (6 bases). Germline V CDR1 and CDR2: MDHEN, SYDVKM. Trimming pared 6 bases from V and 7 bases from J, leaving 13 bases between. The CDR3 is 14 residues long. This chain's CDR3 is CASRTQGWNSPLHF. Written as DNA, the CDR3 is TGTGCCAGCAGAACACAGGGTTGGAATTCACCCCTCCACTTT. Full variable domain (missing parts from reference TRBV28 and TRBJ1-6): DVKVTQSSRYLVKRTGEKVFLECVQDMDHENMFWYRQDPGLGLRLIYFSYDVKMKEKGDIPEGYSVSREKKERFSLILESASTNQTSMYLCASRTQGWNSPLHFGNGTRLTVT.

The sample holds one count of this clone. The J gene is TRBJ2-7, the V gene TRBV18; 7 nucleotides agree with TRBD2. Germline V gives CDR1 KGHSH, CDR2 LQKENI. The V gene end was trimmed by 6 bases and the J gene end by 0 bases; junction bases not matched to a gene: 5. CDR3 length: 14 amino acids. CDR3 sequence (DNA): TGTGCCAGCTCGCCCGGGGACTACTCCTACGAGCAGTACTTC. Translated, it gives CASSPGDYSYEQYF.

The gene calls are TRBV5-8 and TRBJ1-2; TRBD1 might be the D (6 bases). The CDR3 loop spans 17 amino acids. V shed 0 bases and J shed 4 bases, with 19 bases lying between them. Germline V CDR1 and CDR2: SGHTS, YDEGEE. This chain's CDR3 is CASSLDRVSGFRYGYTF. The CDR3 nucleotides read TGTGCCAGCAGCTTGGACAGGGTGTCAGGTTTTCGCTATGGCTACACCTTC.

This clone showed up just once. This chain links TRBV15 with TRBJ2-1; TRBD2 agrees at 11 bases. This CDR3 has 18 residues. Trimming removed 0 bases from V and 4 bases from J; junction bases left unmatched: 8. Germline CDR1 LNHNV, CDR2 YYDKDF (reference sequence). DNA for the CDR3: TGTGCCACCAGCAGAGATGGGGCGGGACTAGCGGAATACAATGAGCAGTTCTTC. Its protein is CATSRDGAGLAEYNEQFF.

Only one count was recorded for this clone. J is TRBJ2-2 and V is TRBV6-5, with D unclear. V lost 5 bases and J lost 7, with 8 bases in between. The CDR3 extends over 12 amino acids. The germline V gene has CDR1 MNHEY and CDR2 SVGAGI. This CDR3 is CASSPSVGELFF. The CDR3 coding sequence is TGTGCCAGCAGTCCGTCGGTCGGGGAGCTGTTTTTT.

The chain employs TRBV28 and TRBJ1-1; D gene unclear. V was clipped by 0 bases and J by 1 base, with 12 bases between them. CDR3 length: 16 residues. CDR1 and CDR2 (germline): MDHEN, SYDVKM. The DNA for the CDR3 is TGTGCCAGCAGTTTATGGGGAGGAGAGACGAACACTGAAGCTTTCTTT. Its translation: CASSLWGGETNTEAFF.

V usage is TRBV7-8 and J usage is TRBJ2-6, with D uncertain. This CDR3 has 16 amino acids. Germline-derived CDR1 and CDR2 are SGHVS and FQNEAQ. Trimming removed 5 bases at V and 2 bases at J, with 13 bases between. CDR3: CASSPSMSAGANVLTF. The DNA for the CDR3 is TGTGCCAGCAGCCCAAGTATGTCGGCTGGGGCCAACGTCCTGACTTTC.

CDR3: CASSLTSSYNEQFF. For the CDR3, the DNA is TGTGCCAGCAGCTTGACTAGCTCCTACAATGAGCAGTTCTTC. The J gene is TRBJ2-1, the V gene TRBV7-2, with D maybe TRBD2 (6 bases). The ends were cut back, 3 bases at V and 0 bases at J, with 6 bases in the middle. This CDR3 is built from 14 residues. Germline V lookup: CDR1 SGHTA, CDR2 FQGNSA.

J is TRBJ2-7 and V is TRBV5-4, with no clear D. Germline assignment: CDR1 SGHNT and CDR2 YYREEE (reference sequence). Trimming shortened V by 0 bases and J by 6 bases, and 10 bases separated the two germline ends. The CDR3 is made up of 13 amino acids. CDR3 nucleotide sequence: TGTGCCAGCAGCTTGGACAGCCTGGGCGAGCAGTACTTC. It is translated as CASSLDSLGEQYF.

This clone occurred once. The chain joins TRBV15 to TRBJ2-7; the match to TRBD1 covers 7 bases. Per germline, CDR1 LNHNV and CDR2 YYDKDF (reference sequence). The CDR3 runs to 14 residues. Losses at the gene ends were 3 bases for V and 4 bases for J; bases not matched to a gene: 6. The CDR3 DNA follows: TGTGCCACCAGCAGTAGACAGGGCCTTTACGAGCAGTACTTC. Its protein product is CATSSRQGLYEQYF.

This clone has a single count. The CDR3 reads CASSIGTDNYGYTF. The CDR3 DNA is TGTGCCAGTAGTATAGGGACAGATAACTATGGCTACACCTTC. The chain couples TRBV19 to TRBJ1-2, with a possible D match to TRBD1 (6 bases). The germline V gene has CDR1 LNHDA and CDR2 SQIVND (reference sequence). The CDR3 is 14 residues long. Between the trimmed V and J ends, which lost 1 base and 1 base, there was a span of 7 bases.

The chain joins TRBV7-2 to TRBJ2-7, with D possibly matching TRBD2 (6 bases). The germline V gene encodes CDR1 SGHTA and CDR2 FQGNSA. This CDR3 region has 14 residues. V lost 6 bases to trimming and J lost 0 bases, with 12 bases between them. The CDR3 sequence: CASSRAGSSYEQYF. Here the CDR3 DNA reads TGTGCCAGCAGTCGGGCGGGGAGCTCCTACGAGCAGTACTTC.

This sequence joins TRBV30 and TRBJ1-1, with 7 bases aligning to TRBD1. The CDR3 has 15 residues. With 2 bases clipped from V and 2 bases from J, the junction kept 8 bases outside the gene matches. Looked up from germline, CDR1 is GTSNPN and CDR2 is SVGIG (reference sequence). The CDR3 bases are TGTGCCTGGAGTATCAGGGGGTTGAGAAACACTGAAGCTTTCTTT. Translation: CAWSIRGLRNTEAFF.

This clone occurred once. The chain is built from TRBV28 and TRBJ2-3, with a possible D match to TRBD2 (5 bases). Germline V gives CDR1 MDHEN, CDR2 SYDVKM. This CDR3 is built from 13 residues. The germline V and J ends were trimmed by 4 bases and 3 bases, with 8 bases remaining between them. CDR3 bases: TGTGCCAGCAGTTACTCGGGAACAGATACGCAGTATTTT. Its protein product is CASSYSGTDTQYF.

This clone was counted once. The V gene is TRBV5-6, the J gene TRBJ1-1; D remains unclear. Trimming shortened V by 2 bases and J by 0 bases, and 8 bases separated the two germline ends. There are 14 residues in the CDR3. Germline assignment: CDR1 SGHDT and CDR2 YYEEEE. The CDR3 nucleotides read TGTGCCAGCAGCTTCGGACTGATGAACACTGAAGCTTTCTTT. As protein: CASSFGLMNTEAFF.

This clone was seen more than once but under ten times. The chain carries TRBV4-3 and TRBJ1-1; perhaps TRBD1 as D (5 bases). V was clipped by 1 base and J by 1 base, with 7 bases between them. Germline V CDR1 and CDR2: LGHNA, YSLEER. The CDR3 is made up of 14 amino acids. The chain's CDR3 is CASSQVTGNTEAFF. The CDR3 DNA reads TGCGCCAGCAGCCAAGTAACAGGGAACACTGAAGCTTTCTTT.

This chain connects TRBV15 to TRBJ1-5; possibly TRBD1 for D (5 bases). The V and J ends lost 0 bases and 6 bases respectively, with 12 bases between them. CDR3 size: 15 residues. Germline V gene sequence: CDR1 LNHNV, CDR2 YYDKDF (reference sequence). As DNA, the CDR3 is TGTGCCACCAGCAGAGATGCCCAGGGAAGTCAGCCCCAGCATTTT. Amino acid sequence: CATSRDAQGSQPQHF.

This rearrangement joins TRBV2 to TRBJ1-1; 9 nucleotides line up with TRBD1. The junction had 12 bases not matched to a gene; V was cut back by 8 bases and J by 5 bases. The CDR3 runs 15 residues. The germline CDR1 and CDR2 sequences are SNHLY and FYNNEI. The CDR3 region is CASVGTGGALTEAFF. CDR3 nucleotide sequence: TGTGCCAGCGTGGGAACAGGGGGCGCGTTGACTGAAGCTTTCTTT.

This chain joins TRBV18 and TRBJ1-5; no clear D gene. The CDR3 has 15 amino acids. Germline assignment: CDR1 KGHSH and CDR2 LQKENI. The V gene lost 3 bases and the J gene lost 9 bases, with 18 bases spanning the gap. Written as DNA, the CDR3 is TGTGCCAGCTCACCTGTGCGGCTCCAAATCATGCCCCAGCATTTT. Protein sequence: CASSPVRLQIMPQHF.

The chain is built from TRBV13 and TRBJ2-1; no definite D call. CDR3 length equals 15 residues. Germline CDR1 and CDR2: PRHDT and FYEKMQ (reference sequence). The V and J ends lost 4 bases and 1 base respectively, with 11 bases between them. CDR3 DNA sequence: TGTGCCAGCAGCTCCCCGGTTGGTTCCTACAATGAGCAGTTCTTC. It specifies CASSSPVGSYNEQFF. The full variable domain, with the rest looked up from reference TRBV13 and TRBJ2-1, is AAGVIQSPRHLIKEKRETATLKCYPIPRHDTVYWYQQGPGQDPQFLISFYEKMQSDKGSIPDRFSAQQFSDYHSELNMSSLELGDSALYFCASSSPVGSYNEQFFGPGTRLTVL.

The V and J genes are TRBV2 and TRBJ2-7; weak D call: TRBD2 (6 bases). The germline gives CDR1 SNHLY, CDR2 FYNNEI. The CDR3 is 12 amino acids. V was clipped by 8 bases and J by 6 bases, with 14 bases between them. The CDR3 reads CASDQGLFEQYF. CDR3 sequence (DNA): TGTGCCAGCGACCAGGGACTTTTCGAGCAGTACTTC.

This chain connects TRBV6-5 to TRBJ2-5; the D gene is possibly TRBD1 (5 bases). Germline loops: CDR1 MNHEY, CDR2 SVGAGI. V lost 5 bases and J 5 bases, leaving 15 bases between the germline ends. There are 14 residues in the CDR3. CDR3 protein: CASSPASGWETQYF. The CDR3 DNA sequence: TGTGCCAGCAGTCCCGCCTCAGGGTGGGAGACCCAGTACTTC.

Here the CDR3 reads CASSSGTGGFYEQYF. CDR3 coding DNA: TGCGCCAGCAGCTCGGGGACAGGGGGCTTTTACGAGCAGTACTTC. This sequence joins TRBV5-1 and TRBJ2-7; 12 bases are shared with TRBD1. The CDR3 is 15 residues long. V trimming: 3 bases; J trimming: 4 bases; junction bases outside the gene matches: 5. Germline CDR1 SGHRS, CDR2 YFSETQ.

As DNA, the CDR3 is TGTGCCAGTAGTGGGGACAGGGGCGACGAGCAGTACTTC. Amino acids: CASSGDRGDEQYF. V usage is TRBV19 and J usage is TRBJ2-7; 10 bases align to TRBD1. The germline V gene encodes CDR1 LNHDA and CDR2 SQIVND (reference sequence). V was clipped by 5 bases and J by 5 bases; unmatched bases: 3. There are 13 residues in the CDR3.

The V gene is TRBV9, the J gene TRBJ2-3, with 9 nucleotides matching TRBD2. Trimming cost V 1 base and J 0 bases; bases outside gene matches: 3. This CDR3 region has 16 residues. Germline V gene data show CDR1 as SGDLS and CDR2 as YYNGEE. CDR3 protein: CASSVPSGVSTDTQYF. CDR3 nucleotide sequence: TGTGCCAGCAGCGTACCTAGCGGGGTTAGCACAGATACGCAGTATTTT.